Below are 19 T cell receptor beta chains sequenced from a single sample in a study of glioma-infiltrating T cells. The iRepertoire nested amplicon-rescue multiplex PCR amplified TCR alpha and beta CDR3s from RNA. TCRdb independently ran MiXCR on the multiplex PCR reads; one entry per CDR3 protein. This table has about 12,000 distinct CDR3 sequences, around 27% appearing once. The sequenced sample consisted of glioma tissue, nonneoplastic brain tissue, or PBMCs (not recorded which). Receptor source: a human donor with low-grade glioma or glioblastoma, undergoing nonglioma brain surgery, or in good health (not recorded which).

This CDR3 reads CASSFRDQETQYF. The CDR3 DNA reads as TGCGCCAGCAGCTTCCGGGACCAAGAGACCCAGTACTTC. V usage is TRBV5-1 and J usage is TRBJ2-5, with no clear D. Germline-derived CDR1 and CDR2 are SGHRS and YFSETQ. The CDR3 extends over 13 amino acids. V lost 2 bases to trimming and J lost 0 bases, with 5 bases between them.

At least ten counts were recorded for this clonotype. The V call is TRBV6-1, the J call TRBJ2-7; 9 bases align to TRBD1. CDR3 length: 15 residues. Germline V gives CDR1 MNHNS, CDR2 SASEGT. V gave up 7 bases and J gave up 4 bases; unmatched junction bases: 11. The DNA for the CDR3 is TGTGCCAGCACCCCAAGTGGGACAGGGAGTTACGAGCAGTACTTC. Residues: CASTPSGTGSYEQYF.

In this sample, this clonotype turned up once. The J gene is TRBJ1-1, the V gene TRBV7-9; D remains unclear. The CDR3 contains 14 residues. From germline, CDR1 is SEHNR and CDR2 FQNEAQ (reference sequence). Trimming pared 6 bases from V and 1 base from J, leaving 12 bases between. Written as DNA, the CDR3 is TGTGCCAGCAGTGGACCAGGCGGGAACACTGAAGCTTTCTTT. Residues: CASSGPGGNTEAFF.

The V gene is TRBV11-1, the J gene TRBJ1-1; no clear D. V shed 5 bases and J shed 2 bases, with 21 bases lying between them. This CDR3 spans 17 amino acids. CDR1 SGHAT and CDR2 FQDESV come from the germline V gene (reference sequence). CDR3 protein: CASSVVSAPSLNTEAFF. CDR3 sequence (DNA): TGTGCCAGCAGCGTCGTCAGCGCTCCTAGCCTCAACACTGAAGCTTTCTTT.

This clonotype was seen ten or more times. This chain links TRBV28 with TRBJ1-2; possible D gene TRBD1, 6 bases. The V and J ends lost 5 bases and 7 bases respectively, with 20 bases between them. Germline loops: CDR1 MDHEN, CDR2 SYDVKM. The CDR3 length is 15 residues. CDR3: CASSPRQGIPLGYTF. CDR3 sequence (DNA): TGTGCCAGCAGTCCACGCCAGGGGATTCCGCTTGGCTACACCTTC.

This clonotype was picked up a small number of times. The rearrangement links TRBV20-1 to TRBJ1-2; 9 positions match TRBD1. The CDR3 covers 17 residues. J gave up 4 bases and V 2 bases, and 14 bases lay outside the gene matches. The germline gives CDR1 DFQATT, CDR2 SNEGSKA (reference sequence). The CDR3 DNA reads TGCAGTGCTAGACCCTTGCGGGACTTGGGACAGGGCTATGGCTACACCTTC. This encodes CSARPLRDLGQGYGYTF.

Comment on this clonotype: Given a much more abundant clone one base away, this may be a read error. This chain joins TRBV20-1 and TRBJ2-7, with TRBD1 matching 7 bases. The V gene's germline CDR1 is DFQATT and CDR2 SNEGSKA (reference sequence). The CDR3 consists of 13 residues. CDR3: CSAWTGLSYEHYF. CDR3 sequence (DNA): TGCAGTGCGTGGACAGGCCTCTCCTACGAGCATTACTTC.

As for this clonotype: Germline is not matched at one junction end, which may reflect a read error. V is TRBV6-5 and J is TRBJ2-1; TRBD1 agrees at 8 bases. CDR1 is MNHEY and CDR2 is SVGAGI in the germline V gene. This CDR3 region has 15 residues. The DNA for the CDR3 is TGTGCCAGCAGTTACCGGACAGGGCCGCACAACGAGCAGTTCTTC. Amino acid sequence: CASSYRTGPHNEQFF.

For this clonotype: A much larger clone lies one base from this, so it may be a read error. This sequence joins TRBV28 and TRBJ1-1; D remains unclear. V gave up 3 bases and J gave up 4 bases, with 15 bases separating them. Germline V CDR1 and CDR2: MDHEN, SYDVKM. This CDR3 comprises 15 residues. CDR3 in amino acids: CASSFLLGRGTEAFF. CDR3 sequence (DNA): TGTGCCAGCAGTTTCCTCCTTGGGCGGGGCACTGAAGCTTTCTTT.

The chain couples TRBV19 to TRBJ2-7, with TRBD1 matching 8 bases. V shed 6 bases and J 3 bases; nucleotides not matched to a gene: 4. CDR3 length: 13 residues. Germline CDR1 and CDR2: LNHDA and SQIVND (reference sequence). CDR3 sequence: CASSRDRFYEQYF. In DNA form, the CDR3 reads TGTGCCAGTAGCCGGGACAGGTTCTACGAGCAGTACTTC.

As for this clonotype: The junction departs from germline at one end; a sequencing error may be responsible. The chain joins TRBV4-1 to TRBJ2-7; no definite D call. This CDR3 spans 15 amino acids. Germline V CDR1 and CDR2: MGHRA, YSYEKL. CDR3 residues: CASSQQIQQTYERYF. DNA for the CDR3: TGCGCCAGCAGCCAACAGATTCAACAGACCTACGAGCGGTACTTC.

V gene TRBV6-4 combines with J gene TRBJ1-2; D uncertain. The CDR3 contains 16 residues. The germline CDR1 and CDR2 sequences are MRHNA and SNTAGT. V lost 4 bases and J 1 base, leaving 16 bases between the germline ends. The CDR3 DNA sequence: TGTGCCAGCAGTGCCTCGGGCCAGCCTGATAACTATGGCTACACCTTC. It yields the protein CASSASGQPDNYGYTF.

This clonotype was seen repeatedly, ten times or more. The chain carries TRBV20-1 and TRBJ2-5; no clear D. Germline V gives CDR1 DFQATT, CDR2 SNEGSKA (reference sequence). The CDR3 covers 15 residues. V was shortened by 6 bases and J by 5 bases, with 22 bases between the two germline ends. For the CDR3, the DNA is TGCAGTGCGGCCGGAGACTGGGTATTCGCGGAGACCCAGTACTTC. As protein: CSAAGDWVFAETQYF.

The chain employs TRBV20-1 and TRBJ2-2, with TRBD1 identical over 8 bases. CDR1 is DFQATT, CDR2 SNEGSKA, per germline (reference sequence). This CDR3 region has 13 residues. After removal of 4 bases from V and 10 bases from J, the junction contained 8 bases not matched to a gene. The CDR3 sequence: CSAIPGGGVELFF. The CDR3 DNA sequence: TGCAGTGCTATCCCAGGGGGCGGCGTGGAGCTGTTTTTT.

This clonotype was recorded at least ten times. This chain links TRBV28 with TRBJ2-4; a possible D gene is TRBD2 (5 bases). Per germline, CDR1 MDHEN and CDR2 SYDVKM. Deletions cut 2 bases from V and 3 bases from J, with 8 bases between. The CDR3 contains 14 residues. The CDR3 spells CASSLAGFKNIQYF. For the CDR3, the DNA is TGTGCCAGCAGTTTAGCGGGTTTCAAAAACATTCAGTACTTC.

The sample holds a few counts of this clonotype. The chain uses TRBV30 and TRBJ2-1, with TRBD2 matching 12 bases. Germline loops: CDR1 GTSNPN, CDR2 SVGIG (reference sequence). The CDR3 is 15 residues long. After removal of 5 bases from V and 6 bases from J, the junction contained 8 bases not matched to a gene. CDR3 sequence reads: CAWEATGLAGNEQFF. The CDR3 nucleotides read TGTGCCTGGGAGGCTACGGGACTAGCGGGCAATGAGCAGTTCTTC.

This clonotype appeared a few times. The chain links TRBV4-1 to TRBJ2-5; 11 bases line up with TRBD2. CDR1 is MGHRA, CDR2 YSYEKL, per germline. V trimming: 0 bases; J trimming: 6 bases; junction bases outside the gene matches: 9. This CDR3 comprises 17 residues. CDR3 residues: CASSQDSVASGRQTQYF. CDR3 sequence (DNA): TGCGCCAGCAGCCAAGACTCCGTCGCTAGCGGGAGGCAGACCCAGTACTTC.

The chain couples TRBV3-1 to TRBJ2-1; D remains ambiguous. The germline V gene encodes CDR1 LGHDT and CDR2 YNNKEL (reference sequence). CDR3 size: 15 residues. V was trimmed by 1 base and J by 0 bases, leaving 7 bases between them. The CDR3 sequence is CASSQGESSYNEQFF. CDR3 bases: TGTGCCAGCAGCCAAGGTGAGAGCTCCTACAATGAGCAGTTCTTC.

This clonotype has more than one count but fewer than ten. J is TRBJ2-7 and V is TRBV5-1; 7 bases are a match to TRBD1. The CDR3 length is 13 residues. The ends lost 3 bases at V and 2 bases at J; junction bases unmatched: 2. Germline V CDR1 and CDR2: SGHRS, YFSETQ. CDR3 in DNA: TGCGCCAGCAGCTCAGGGACAGCCTACGAGCAGTACTTC. Protein product: CASSSGTAYEQYF.